The 25 T cell receptor beta chains in this list originate from one sample, sequenced in a study of OX40 agonist ivuxolimab in advanced cancers. Sequencing used immunoSEQ multiplex PCR; TCRdb keeps in-frame clones, though not all of them. Among more than 65,000 clones listed, around 80% were seen once. The sample here was CD4+ or CD8+ T cells sorted from blood, taken in a trial of the OX40 agonist ivuxolimab. The receptors here all came from an adult with an advanced solid tumor such as melanoma, head and neck, liver or kidney cancer.

The table lists this clone with a count of one. The V call is TRBV7-2, the J call TRBJ1-3, with D hard to call. This CDR3 is built from 19 residues. V was cut by 5 bases and J by 8 bases, with 31 bases left in between. CDR1 SGHTA and CDR2 FQGNSA come from the germline V gene. CDR3 residues: CASSLPRLIQPRTQDTIYF. In DNA, the CDR3 is TGTGCCAGCAGCCTCCCGCGCCTCATACAGCCCAGGACCCAGGACACCATATATTTT.

The table lists this clone with a few counts. The rearrangement joins TRBV29-1 to TRBJ1-1, with a tentative D call TRBD1 (5 bases). The CDR3 runs 12 residues. The V gene's germline CDR1 is SQVTM and CDR2 ANQGSEA. The CDR3 sequence is CSAWDGGTEAFF. The CDR3 nucleotides read TGCAGTGCGTGGGATGGGGGCACTGAAGCTTTCTTT.

The J gene is TRBJ1-2, the V gene TRBV5-6, with TRBD1 matching over 10 bases. From germline, CDR1 is SGHDT and CDR2 YYEEEE. J lost 8 bases, V lost 5 bases, and 12 bases had no gene match. The CDR3 consists of 15 residues. The CDR3 coding sequence is TGTGCCAGCAGATACGGGGACAGGGGAAGTCGCGGCTACACCTTC. Amino acid sequence: CASRYGDRGSRGYTF.

This clone was recorded a few times. V is TRBV23-1 and J is TRBJ1-2; no firm D call. Being an ORF, TRBV23-1 has a function that is uncertain. Trimming cost V 0 bases and J 13 bases, with 21 bases left between them. The CDR3 sequence is 15 residues long. For the CDR3, the DNA is TGCGCCAGCAGTCAATCGAGCGGTATGGATGGAGATCGCACCTTC. It translates to CASSQSSGMDGDRTF.

The gene calls are TRBV5-6 and TRBJ2-7, with D tentatively TRBD1 (5 bases). CDR1 SGHDT and CDR2 YYEEEE come from the germline V gene. The CDR3 length is 14 residues. The V end lost 1 base, the J end lost 5 bases, and 13 bases lay between the germline ends. In nucleotides, the CDR3 is TGTGCCAGCAGCTTGCAGGGCCGTTTCGACGAGCAGTACTTC. Translation gives CASSLQGRFDEQYF.

V gene TRBV7-2 combines with J gene TRBJ1-5; no reliable D call. The length of the CDR3 is 14 residues. Per the germline V gene, CDR1 is SGHTA and CDR2 is FQGNSA. The V end was cut by 5 bases, the J end by 2 bases, with 10 bases between. CDR3 protein: CASSPRVGNQPQHF. The CDR3 bases are TGTGCCAGCAGCCCCCGAGTGGGCAATCAGCCCCAGCATTTT.

The chain joins TRBV30 to TRBJ1-1; perhaps TRBD1 as D (6 bases). V lost 2 bases to trimming and J lost 0 bases, with 10 bases between them. CDR3 size: 14 residues. The germline V gene encodes CDR1 GTSNPN and CDR2 SVGIG (reference sequence). The CDR3 loop is CAWSRQAMNTEAFF. In DNA, the CDR3 is TGTGCCTGGAGTCGACAGGCTATGAACACTGAAGCTTTCTTT.

This clone was recorded only once. The gene calls are TRBV6-5 and TRBJ1-1, with no clear D. Germline V gene sequence: CDR1 MNHEY, CDR2 SVGAGI. Trimming took 7 bases from V and 4 from J, leaving 13 bases between them. The CDR3 runs 13 residues. The CDR3 here is CASTYREGTEAFF. For the CDR3, the DNA is TGTGCCAGCACCTATCGCGAGGGCACTGAAGCTTTCTTT.

The rearrangement uses TRBV4-3 and TRBJ1-1; 8 positions match TRBD1. The CDR3 spans 13 residues. Trimming cost V 1 base and J 13 bases; bases outside gene matches: 8. Germline V gene sequence: CDR1 LGHNA, CDR2 YSLEER. CDR3 nucleotides: TGCGCCAGCAGCCAAGGGAACGACAGGGGAGATTTCTTT. It is translated as CASSQGNDRGDFF.

The chain couples TRBV27 to TRBJ1-5, with 7 nucleotides matching TRBD1. The germline gives CDR1 MNHEY, CDR2 SMNVEV (reference sequence). CDR3 size: 15 residues. V lost 5 bases and J lost 4; bases outside the gene matches: 8. The CDR3 coding sequence is TGTGCCAGCAGTCTACAGGGGACCTTGAATCAGCCCCAGCATTTT. As protein: CASSLQGTLNQPQHF.

The chain is built from TRBV7-2 and TRBJ1-5; D is perhaps TRBD1 (6 bases). The V and J ends lost 1 base and 0 bases respectively, with 16 bases between them. The germline V gene has CDR1 SGHTA and CDR2 FQGNSA. The CDR3 consists of 18 residues. The CDR3 nucleotides read TGTGCCAGCAGCTTAGTGTTTCAGGGGCTTTATAGCAATCAGCCCCAGCATTTT. Encoded protein: CASSLVFQGLYSNQPQHF.

This clone has only a few counts. The chain combines TRBV7-9 with TRBJ1-1; D is uncertain. The CDR3 runs 13 residues. V was trimmed by 6 bases and J by 4 bases, leaving 12 bases between them. Germline assignment: CDR1 SEHNR and CDR2 FQNEAQ (reference sequence). The CDR3 region has the DNA TGTGCCAGCAGTCGAACAGAGAGCACTGAAGCTTTCTTT. Its protein product is CASSRTESTEAFF.

This clone was counted between two and nine times. This rearrangement joins TRBV6-5 to TRBJ2-1, with D perhaps matching TRBD1 or TRBD2 (7 bases each). The CDR3 runs to 14 residues. Germline V lookup: CDR1 MNHEY, CDR2 SVGAGI. The V end was cut by 5 bases, the J end by 7 bases, with 15 bases between. The CDR3, as DNA: TGTGCCAGCAGTGGGAGGGCAGGGGGAAATGAGCAGTTCTTC. Amino acids: CASSGRAGGNEQFF.

The chain couples TRBV6-5 to TRBJ2-7; 8 bases match TRBD2. V lost 2 bases and J lost 2; bases outside the gene matches: 5. CDR3 length: 15 residues. Germline assignment: CDR1 MNHEY and CDR2 SVGAGI. The CDR3 DNA is TGTGCCAGCAGTTACCCAACTAGCGGAGCCTACGAGCAGTACTTC. Protein: CASSYPTSGAYEQYF.

The J gene is TRBJ2-1, the V gene TRBV19; D is undetermined. Germline-derived CDR1 and CDR2 are LNHDA and SQIVND (reference sequence). The CDR3 covers 11 residues. Trimming took 10 bases from V and 10 from J, leaving 14 bases between them. Written as DNA, the CDR3 is TGTGCCACATCTATGGCGGTCGAGCAGTTCTTC. As protein: CATSMAVEQFF.

This chain joins TRBV6-6 and TRBJ1-2, with a possible D match to TRBD1 (5 bases). This CDR3 region has 14 residues. Trimming removed 4 bases at V and 8 bases at J, with 17 bases between. The V gene's germline CDR1 is MNHNY and CDR2 SVGAGI (reference sequence). This chain's CDR3 is CASSSRDPPGGYTF. DNA for the CDR3: TGTGCCAGCAGTTCCCGGGACCCCCCGGGAGGCTACACCTTC.

This chain connects TRBV7-9 to TRBJ2-4; D not certain. Per germline, CDR1 SEHNR and CDR2 FQNEAQ (reference sequence). Trimming left V 5 bases short and J 3 bases short, with 23 bases between. This CDR3 spans 18 amino acids. The CDR3 spells CASSRRLVARADKNIQYF. The CDR3 region has the DNA TGTGCCAGCAGCCGTCGGTTAGTGGCAAGGGCGGACAAAAACATTCAGTACTTC.

V gene TRBV7-8 combines with J gene TRBJ2-5; D might be TRBD2 (5 bases). This CDR3 is 12 amino acids long. The germline CDR1 and CDR2 sequences are SGHVS and FQNEAQ. V was shortened by 4 bases and J by 7 bases, with 10 bases between the two germline ends. DNA of the CDR3: TGTGCCAGCAGCTCCAAAAGCGGGACCCAGTACTTC. Protein: CASSSKSGTQYF.

V is TRBV21-1 and J is TRBJ1-5; the D call in the table, TRBD1, was not verified against the DNA. TRBV21-1 is a listed pseudogene. CDR3 length: 16 residues. The CDR3 reads CASSKEQLYSNQPQHF. The CDR3, as DNA: TGTGCCAGCAGCAAGGAACAGCTTTATAGCAATCAGCCCCAGCATTTT.

V is TRBV21-1 and J is TRBJ1-5. TRBV21-1 is a pseudogene segment. The CDR3 loop spans 12 amino acids. CDR3 nucleotide sequence: TGTGCCAGCATGGAGGGGGATCAGCCCCAGCATTTT. This gives the protein CASMEGDQPQHF.

This clone has a count of ten or more. The CDR3 DNA sequence: TGTGCCAGCAGCTTAGAGAGCACGGGGGTGGGGGCTTTCTTT. Residues: CASSLESTGVGAFF. The chain recombines TRBV11-2 with TRBJ1-1, with D perhaps TRBD1 (5 bases). Per the germline V gene, CDR1 is SGHAT and CDR2 is FQNNGV. The CDR3 runs 14 residues. V lost 0 bases, J lost 11 bases, and 16 bases lay in between.

This chain uses TRBV4-3 with TRBJ2-2, with 7 bases fitting TRBD2. CDR1 LGHNA and CDR2 YSLEER come from the germline V gene. CDR3 length: 16 residues. V gave up 4 bases and J gave up 5 bases; unmatched junction bases: 10. The CDR3 loop reads CASSRYERGWTGELFF. The CDR3 nucleotides read TGCGCCAGCAGCCGATATGAGCGGGGTTGGACCGGGGAGCTGTTTTTT.

This chain uses TRBV7-8 with TRBJ1-5; 9 bases agree with TRBD1. There are 15 residues in the CDR3. Germline-derived CDR1 and CDR2 are SGHVS and FQNEAQ. With V trimmed by 5 bases and J by 5 bases, 7 bases remained unmatched. CDR3 in amino acids: CASSTRTGEDQPQHF. The DNA of the CDR3 is TGTGCCAGCAGCACACGGACAGGGGAAGATCAGCCCCAGCATTTT.

CDR3 sequence reads: CASSSFGANVLTF. DNA for the CDR3: TGTGCCAGCAGCTCTTTCGGGGCCAACGTCCTGACTTTC. The chain carries TRBV7-2 and TRBJ2-6; no clear D. CDR3 size: 13 residues. Trimming stripped 4 bases from V and 4 bases from J, with 5 bases between. Germline loops: CDR1 SGHTA, CDR2 FQGNSA. Drawing the rest from reference TRBV7-2 and TRBJ2-6, the complete variable domain is GAGVSQSPSNKVTEKGKDVELRCDPISGHTALYWYRQSLGQGLEFLIYFQGNSAPDKSGLPSDRFSAERTGGSVSTLTIQRTQQEDSAVYLCASSSFGANVLTFGAGSRLTVL.

V and J are TRBV9 and TRBJ2-4, with 7 nucleotides matching TRBD2. CDR3 length: 14 residues. The ends lost 3 bases at V and 6 bases at J; junction bases unmatched: 6. Germline V gene data show CDR1 as SGDLS and CDR2 as YYNGEE. CDR3 amino acids: CASSASGGGNIQYF. The DNA of the CDR3 is TGTGCCAGCAGCGCTTCGGGCGGGGGAAACATTCAGTACTTC.